In its sample, the clone carrying this T cell receptor (beta chain) was seen once. Its antigen is unidentified. CDR3 length: 12 residues. V lost 6 bases to trimming and J lost 6 bases; unmatched junction nucleotides: 4. Germline V gene sequence: CDR1 MNHNS, CDR2 SASEGT. This entry belongs to a study of cytomegalovirus exposure and HLA in healthy donors. Whole-study results and caveats: DRB1 had the most TCR associations and HLA-C the fewest, a later analysis found, with rates varying by HLA locus. In vitro testing confirmed a few CMV-associated chains as specific for CMV antigens.

This PCR relied on a set of 60 Vbeta primers and 13 Jbeta primers. Here immunoSEQ multiplex PCR was the method, and the copy in TCRdb shows in-frame clones only, minus some. The data contain 130,000 to 150,000 clones, about 79% of them singletons. It was healthy bone marrow donors who served as donors. The TCR sequence derives from a male donor in good health and CMV-seronegative. The rearrangement links TRBV6-1 to TRBJ2-7; 8 bases agree with TRBD2. Sequencing used PBMCs. The CDR3 coding sequence is TGTGCCAGCAGGCCGGGGGGGTTCGAGCAGTACTTC. Translated, it gives CASRPGGFEQYF.